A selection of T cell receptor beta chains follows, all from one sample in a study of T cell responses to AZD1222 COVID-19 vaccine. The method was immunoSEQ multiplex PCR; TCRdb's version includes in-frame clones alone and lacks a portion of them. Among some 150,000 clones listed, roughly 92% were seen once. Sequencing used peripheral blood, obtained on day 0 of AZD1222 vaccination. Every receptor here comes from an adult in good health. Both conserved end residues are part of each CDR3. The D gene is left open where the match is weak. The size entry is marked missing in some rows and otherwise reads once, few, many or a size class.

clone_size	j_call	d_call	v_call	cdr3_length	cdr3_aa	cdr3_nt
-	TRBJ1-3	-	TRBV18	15	CASSPTQGLGNTIYF	TGTGCCAGCTCACCTACGCAGGGATTGGGAAACACCATATATTTT
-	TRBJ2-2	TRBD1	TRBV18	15	CASSPGTGNAGELFF	TGTGCCAGCTCACCGGGGACAGGGAACGCCGGGGAGCTGTTTTTT
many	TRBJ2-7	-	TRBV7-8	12	CASSWTDYEQYF	TGTGCCAGCAGTTGGACTGACTACGAGCAGTACTTC
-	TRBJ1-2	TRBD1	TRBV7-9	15	CASSLSDRIISGYTF	TGTGCCAGCAGCTTATCGGACAGGATCATCTCTGGCTACACCTTC
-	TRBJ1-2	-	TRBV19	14	CASNSPGQKHGYTF	TGTGCCAGTAACTCTCCGGGACAAAAGCATGGCTACACCTTC
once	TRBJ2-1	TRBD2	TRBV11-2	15	CASSLSAGGYNEQFF	TGTGCCAGCAGCTTGTCGGCGGGGGGTTACAATGAGCAGTTCTTC
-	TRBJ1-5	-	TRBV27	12	CAIRGGNQPQHF	TGTGCCATCAGGGGTGGCAATCAGCCCCAGCATTTT
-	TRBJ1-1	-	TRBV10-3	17	CAISEGRRNGMNTEAFF	TGTGCCATCAGTGAGGGTCGAAGAAATGGCATGAACACTGAAGCTTTCTTT
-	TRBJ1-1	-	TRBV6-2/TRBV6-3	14	CASSYHDKGTEAFF	TGTGCCAGCAGTTACCACGACAAGGGCACTGAAGCTTTCTTT
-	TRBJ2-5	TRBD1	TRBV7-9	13	CASARTGQETQYF	TGTGCCAGCGCCCGGACAGGGCAAGAGACCCAGTACTTC
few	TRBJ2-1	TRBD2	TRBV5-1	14	CASSLGLAGLEQFF	TGCGCCAGCAGCTTGGGACTAGCGGGACTTGAGCAGTTCTTC
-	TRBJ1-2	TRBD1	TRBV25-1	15	CASSEHGQGAAGYTF	TGTGCCAGCAGTGAACACGGACAGGGGGCGGCGGGCTACACCTTC
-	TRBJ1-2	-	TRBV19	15	CASTPTGVSGYGYTF	TGTGCCAGTACCCCTACAGGTGTTTCAGGCTATGGCTACACCTTC
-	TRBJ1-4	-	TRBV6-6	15	CASSWTTTTNEKLFF	TGTGCCAGCAGCTGGACAACCACAACTAATGAAAAACTGTTTTTT
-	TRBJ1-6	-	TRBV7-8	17	CASSLQGRAFFGGALHF	TGTGCCAGCAGCCTCCAGGGCAGGGCATTCTTTGGGGGGGCCCTCCACTTT
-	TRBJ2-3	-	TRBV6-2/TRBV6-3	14	CASSYSTSTDTQYF	TGTGCCAGCAGTTACTCGACTAGCACAGATACGCAGTATTTT
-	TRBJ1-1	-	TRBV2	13	CASSGQLNTEAFF	TGTGCCAGCAGTGGACAGCTGAACACTGAAGCTTTCTTT
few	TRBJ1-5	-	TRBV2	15	CASSEGVGINQPQHF	TGTGCCAGCAGTGAAGGTGTTGGGATCAATCAGCCCCAGCATTTT
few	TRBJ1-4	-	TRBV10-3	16	CAISEVKAESGEKLFF	TGTGCCATCAGTGAGGTGAAGGCGGAGTCCGGTGAAAAACTGTTTTTT
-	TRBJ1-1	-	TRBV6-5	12	CASSLGKTEAFF	TGTGCCAGCAGCCTCGGAAAAACTGAAGCTTTCTTT
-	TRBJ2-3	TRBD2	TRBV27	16	CASSFWTGRASDTQYF	TGTGCCAGCAGTTTTTGGACCGGGAGGGCCTCAGATACGCAGTATTTT
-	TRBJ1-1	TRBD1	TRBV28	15	CASTSGGVMNTEAFF	TGTGCCAGCACATCAGGGGGAGTAATGAACACTGAAGCTTTCTTT
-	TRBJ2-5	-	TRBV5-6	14	CASSPRRVGETQYF	TGTGCCAGCAGCCCGAGGCGGGTAGGAGAGACCCAGTACTTC
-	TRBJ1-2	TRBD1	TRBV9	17	CASSVDWQGAQRGGYTF	TGTGCCAGCAGCGTAGATTGGCAGGGGGCGCAGCGGGGTGGCTACACCTTC
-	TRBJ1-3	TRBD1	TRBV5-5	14	CASSTGQAGNTIYF	TGTGCCAGCAGCACGGGACAGGCTGGAAACACCATATATTTT
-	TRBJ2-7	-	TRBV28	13	CASNEISSYEQYF	TGTGCCAGCAACGAGATTAGCTCCTACGAGCAGTACTTC
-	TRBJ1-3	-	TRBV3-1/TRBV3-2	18	CASSQEFPGASSGNTIYF	TGTGCCAGCAGCCAAGAATTTCCAGGGGCGAGCTCTGGAAACACCATATATTTT
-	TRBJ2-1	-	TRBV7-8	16	CASSLEGLSSYNEQFF	TGTGCCAGCAGCTTAGAGGGACTCAGCTCCTACAATGAGCAGTTCTTC
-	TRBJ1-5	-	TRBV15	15	CATSRGQASNQPQHF	TGTGCCACCAGCAGAGGTCAGGCTAGCAATCAGCCCCAGCATTTT
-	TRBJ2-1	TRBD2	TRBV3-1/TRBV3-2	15	CASSRTSGQYNEQFF	TGTGCCAGCAGCCGGACTAGCGGACAATACAATGAGCAGTTCTTC
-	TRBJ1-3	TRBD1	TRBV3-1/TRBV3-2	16	CASRGPSPFSGNTIYF	TGTGCCTCCAGGGGGCCGTCTCCTTTCTCTGGAAACACCATATATTTT
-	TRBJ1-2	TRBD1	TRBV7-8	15	CASSLAAQGGNGYTF	TGTGCCAGCAGCTTAGCTGCACAGGGGGGTAATGGCTACACCTTC
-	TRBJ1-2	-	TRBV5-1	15	CASSFLRGVNYGYTF	TGCGCCAGCAGCTTCCTGAGGGGGGTTAACTATGGCTACACCTTC
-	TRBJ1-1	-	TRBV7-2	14	CASSLEGFLTEAFF	TGTGCCAGCAGCTTAGAGGGGTTCCTCACTGAAGCTTTCTTT
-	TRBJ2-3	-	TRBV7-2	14	CASSSTGRVDTQYF	TGTGCCAGCAGCTCCACAGGGAGAGTAGATACGCAGTATTTT
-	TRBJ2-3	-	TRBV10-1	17	CASSGYTEGPSGDTQYF	TGCGCCAGCAGTGGATATACGGAAGGACCGTCCGGAGATACGCAGTATTTT
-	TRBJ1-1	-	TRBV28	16	CASSYTGQPLNTEAFF	TGTGCCAGCAGTTATACGGGACAACCTCTAAACACTGAAGCTTTCTTT
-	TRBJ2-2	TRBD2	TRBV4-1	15	CASQGLAGGPGELFF	TGCGCCAGCCAAGGGCTAGCGGGGGGGCCCGGGGAGCTGTTTTTT
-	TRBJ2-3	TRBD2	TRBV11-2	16	CASSLGTSGGTDTQYF	TGTGCCAGCAGCTTAGGGACTAGCGGGGGCACAGATACGCAGTATTTT
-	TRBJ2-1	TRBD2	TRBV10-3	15	CAISPGTSGNNEQFF	TGTGCCATCAGCCCCGGGACTAGCGGCAACAATGAGCAGTTCTTC
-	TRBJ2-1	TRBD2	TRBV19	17	CASSTELAGVLYNEQFF	TGTGCCAGTAGTACCGAACTAGCGGGGGTACTCTACAATGAGCAGTTCTTC
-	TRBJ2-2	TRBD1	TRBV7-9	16	CASSPGQGVNTGELFF	TGTGCCAGCAGTCCGGGACAGGGGGTTAACACCGGGGAGCTGTTTTTT
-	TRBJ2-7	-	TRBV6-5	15	CASSYRDNSPYEQYF	TGTGCCAGCAGTTACCGGGACAACTCCCCCTACGAGCAGTACTTC
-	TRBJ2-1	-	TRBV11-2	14	CASSLQTRGNEQFF	TGTGCCAGCAGCTTGCAAACTAGGGGCAATGAGCAGTTCTTC